Listed here are 28 T cell receptor beta chains from one sample, sequenced in a study of blood T cell repertoires in COVID-19. Sequencing was performed with immunoSEQ multiplex PCR; in TCRdb, only in-frame clones are kept and a portion is missing. The sample includes around 140,000 clones, around 78% of them seen just once. Material for sequencing was peripheral blood. These receptors all come from a woman aged 55 to 70 with acute or convalescent COVID-19.

This clone has a single count. The chain employs TRBV5-6 and TRBJ2-7, with unresolved D. V was trimmed by 4 bases and J by 4 bases, leaving 27 bases between them. CDR3 length: 18 residues. Germline V lookup: CDR1 SGHDT, CDR2 YYEEEE. The chain's CDR3 is CASSPSQGPGFWIYEQYF. The DNA of the CDR3 is TGTGCCAGCAGCCCTTCGCAAGGCCCAGGATTTTGGATATACGAGCAGTACTTC.

This chain connects TRBV19 to TRBJ1-6, with TRBD1 matching 7 bases. The V gene's germline CDR1 is LNHDA and CDR2 SQIVND (reference sequence). The CDR3 runs to 16 residues. V shed 4 bases and J 8 bases; nucleotides not matched to a gene: 11. This CDR3 reads CASSTNRGTRDSPLHF. DNA of the CDR3: TGTGCCAGTAGTACCAACAGGGGCACAAGGGATTCACCCCTCCACTTT.

The V gene is TRBV19, the J gene TRBJ2-6; tentatively, D is TRBD1 (5 bases). The CDR3 sequence is 15 residues long. Germline V gives CDR1 LNHDA, CDR2 SQIVND (reference sequence). With 6 bases removed from V and 0 bases from J, the gap between germline ends came to 9 bases. CDR3 nucleotide sequence: TGTGCCAGTAGACCCGACAGCTCTGGGGCCAACGTCCTGACTTTC. It translates to CASRPDSSGANVLTF.

Points on this clone: The same CDR3 can be traced to other DNA sequences in this sample. The gene calls are TRBV28 and TRBJ2-6; possible D gene TRBD2, 7 bases. The V and J ends lost 6 bases and 2 bases respectively, with 11 bases between them. This CDR3 is built from 15 residues. Germline loops: CDR1 MDHEN, CDR2 SYDVKM. The CDR3 nucleotides read TGTGCCAGCAGCCCGGGGGGCGCTGGGGCCAACGTCCTGACTTTC. Translating gives CASSPGGAGANVLTF.

The chain couples TRBV7-9 to TRBJ1-2; TRBD1 might be the D (6 bases). CDR3 size: 14 residues. V was shortened by 4 bases and J by 8 bases, with 17 bases between the two germline ends. Germline V lookup: CDR1 SEHNR, CDR2 FQNEAQ (reference sequence). In DNA, the CDR3 is TGTGCCAGCAGCTCGCCAGGGGAATTGAGCGGCTACACCTTC. Translated: CASSSPGELSGYTF.

This rearrangement joins TRBV9 to TRBJ2-2; D gene ambiguous. CDR1 and CDR2 (germline): SGDLS, YYNGEE. The CDR3 covers 15 residues. Trimming removed 4 bases from V and 2 bases from J, with 12 bases in between. The CDR3: CASSLAIVNTGELFF. In DNA, the CDR3 is TGTGCCAGCAGCCTTGCTATCGTAAACACCGGGGAGCTGTTTTTT.

The J gene is TRBJ2-3, the V gene TRBV5-6; 9 bases align to TRBD1. The CDR3 is 15 residues long. Germline V lookup: CDR1 SGHDT, CDR2 YYEEEE. V gave up 4 bases and J gave up 2 bases; unmatched junction bases: 5. CDR3: CASSPGQGYTDTQYF. The CDR3, as DNA: TGTGCCAGCAGCCCTGGACAGGGGTACACAGATACGCAGTATTTT.

The chain uses TRBV6-1 and TRBJ2-7; a weak D match, TRBD1 (6 bases). V lost 1 base and J lost 6, with 19 bases in between. Germline V lookup: CDR1 MNHNS, CDR2 SASEGT. The CDR3 is made up of 16 amino acids. The CDR3 is CASSEVGGSRLGEQYF. As DNA, the CDR3 is TGTGCCAGCAGTGAAGTTGGGGGCTCCCGACTGGGCGAGCAGTACTTC.

This rearrangement joins TRBV28 to TRBJ2-7, with D perhaps matching TRBD2 (6 bases). CDR3 length: 14 residues. Germline V gene lookup returns CDR1 MDHEN and CDR2 SYDVKM. Deletions cut 5 bases from V and 3 bases from J, with 14 bases between. CDR3 amino acids: CASSMSGLDYEQYF. Written as DNA, the CDR3 is TGTGCCAGCAGTATGAGCGGGCTAGACTACGAGCAGTACTTC.

The J gene is TRBJ2-1, the V gene TRBV14; 8 bases are shared with TRBD2. V was clipped by 5 bases and J by 3 bases; unmatched bases: 9. The CDR3 has 16 residues. CDR1 and CDR2 (germline): SGHDN, FVKESK. This CDR3 reads CASSEPGGGFYNEQFF. CDR3 nucleotides: TGTGCCAGCAGCGAACCGGGAGGGGGGTTCTACAATGAGCAGTTCTTC.

V and J are TRBV6-2 or TRBV6-3 and TRBJ1-3; D might be TRBD1 (6 bases). Per germline, CDR1 MNHEY and CDR2 SVGEGT. The CDR3 extends over 16 amino acids. With 6 bases removed from V and 0 bases from J, the gap between germline ends came to 15 bases. The CDR3: CASSPTGRRSGNTIYF. The CDR3, as DNA: TGTGCCAGCAGCCCTACAGGGAGACGCTCTGGAAACACCATATATTTT.

This chain links TRBV19 with TRBJ2-1; a weak D match, TRBD2 (5 bases). CDR3 length: 15 residues. Trimming cost V 5 bases and J 0 bases, with 11 bases left between them. The V gene's germline CDR1 is LNHDA and CDR2 SQIVND (reference sequence). CDR3 loop: CASSLEGSSYNEQFF. The CDR3 nucleotides are TGTGCCAGTAGTCTCGAGGGTAGCTCCTACAATGAGCAGTTCTTC.

The J gene is TRBJ1-4, the V gene TRBV5-4; 10 positions match TRBD1. This CDR3 has 16 residues. Germline V gives CDR1 SGHNT, CDR2 YYREEE (reference sequence). With 0 bases clipped from V and 8 bases from J, the junction kept 7 bases outside the gene matches. The CDR3 loop is CASSLATGGAREKLFF. The CDR3 bases are TGTGCCAGCAGCTTGGCGACAGGGGGCGCCCGGGAAAAACTGTTTTTT.

The chain links TRBV7-3 to TRBJ1-1; the match to TRBD1 covers 7 bases. Unmatched junction bases numbered 12, after V lost 5 bases and J lost 3 bases. CDR1 is SGHTA, CDR2 FQGTGA, per germline. CDR3 length: 16 amino acids. This CDR3 reads CASSLRDRYLDTEAFF. Written as DNA, the CDR3 is TGTGCCAGCAGCCTCCGGGACAGATACCTCGACACTGAAGCTTTCTTT.

V and J are TRBV20-1 and TRBJ2-5; D is uncertain. The ends were cut back, 6 bases at V and 5 bases at J, with 7 bases in the middle. CDR1 and CDR2 (germline): DFQATT, SNEGSKA (reference sequence). This CDR3 region has 10 residues. The CDR3 nucleotides are TGCAGTGCGGCCAGGGAGACCCAGTACTTC. Its translation: CSAARETQYF.

V and J are TRBV4-2 and TRBJ2-1; 9 bases line up with TRBD1. Germline CDR1 is LGHNA and CDR2 is YNFKEQ. The trim removed 6 bases at V and 5 bases at J, leaving 2 bases unmatched. The CDR3 totals 13 residues. The chain's CDR3 is CASSRTGDNEQFF. Written as DNA, the CDR3 is TGTGCCAGCAGTCGGACAGGGGACAATGAGCAGTTCTTC.

This sequence joins TRBV5-5 and TRBJ2-1, with D unclear. The length of the CDR3 is 12 residues. Germline CDR1 reads SGHKS; CDR2 reads YYEKEE (reference sequence). The germline V and J ends were trimmed by 0 bases and 15 bases, with 13 bases remaining between them. The CDR3 sequence is CASSLGLGPSFF. The CDR3 coding sequence is TGTGCCAGCAGCTTGGGGCTAGGCCCTTCGTTCTTC. Full variable domain (missing parts from reference TRBV5-5 and TRBJ2-1): DAGVTQSPTHLIKTRGQQVTLRCSPISGHKSVSWYQQVLGQGPQFIFQYYEKEERGRGNFPDRFSARQFPNYSSELNVNALLLGDSALYLCASSLGLGPSFFGPGTRLTVL.

This clone occurred a few times. The V gene is TRBV6-6, the J gene TRBJ2-7; D is ambiguous. Looked up from germline, CDR1 is MNHNY and CDR2 is SVGAGI (reference sequence). This CDR3 contains 14 residues. Trimming left V 5 bases short and J 5 bases short, with 16 bases between. The CDR3 region has the DNA TGTGCCAGCAGTCTGACATCCCCGGTCCACGAGCAGTACTTC. It encodes CASSLTSPVHEQYF.

This chain joins TRBV21-1 and TRBJ2-7; the D segment call TRBD2 is taken from the table without a DNA check. TRBV21-1 is annotated as a pseudogene. The CDR3 totals 17 residues. Here the CDR3 reads CASSKDRTSGAHYEQYF. The CDR3 coding sequence is TGTGCCAGCAGCAAAGATAGGACTAGCGGAGCGCACTACGAGCAGTACTTC.

The V and J genes are TRBV18 and TRBJ2-5; D is possibly TRBD1 (5 bases). With 3 bases removed from V and 1 base from J, the gap between germline ends came to 9 bases. Looked up from germline, CDR1 is KGHSH and CDR2 is LQKENI. This CDR3 contains 14 residues. Here the CDR3 reads CASSPTGIQETQYF. The CDR3 region has the DNA TGTGCCAGCTCACCTACAGGCATCCAAGAGACCCAGTACTTC.

The gene calls are TRBV18 and TRBJ2-3; 10 nucleotides align to TRBD2. The CDR3 is made up of 18 amino acids. Germline CDR1 is KGHSH and CDR2 is LQKENI. The V gene end was trimmed by 6 bases and the J gene end by 2 bases; junction bases not matched to a gene: 14. The CDR3 loop is CASSAMASGRGHTDTQYF. The CDR3 nucleotides are TGTGCCAGCTCCGCCATGGCTAGCGGGAGAGGTCACACAGATACGCAGTATTTT.

The chain uses TRBV6-5 and TRBJ2-7; a weak D match, TRBD1 (6 bases). V was pared by 5 bases and J by 3 bases, with 17 bases between. Germline CDR1 reads MNHEY; CDR2 reads SVGAGI. CDR3 length: 15 amino acids. The CDR3 region has the DNA TGTGCCAGCAGTCCTCTCGACAGGATATTCTACGAGCAGTACTTC. It specifies CASSPLDRIFYEQYF.

This clone showed up just a few times. CDR3 DNA: TGCAGCGTTGAAGACCTTGGGAGCCGCCACTTT. Translation: CSVEDLGSRHF. The J gene is TRBJ1-6, the V gene TRBV29-1; D not resolved. Germline V gives CDR1 SQVTM, CDR2 ANQGSEA. With 0 bases removed from V and 18 bases from J, the gap between germline ends came to 12 bases. This CDR3 is built from 11 residues.

The count of this clone is one. One end of the junction is discordant with germline, which a read error may explain. J is TRBJ2-7 and V is TRBV11-2; 10 nucleotides match TRBD1. This CDR3 is 12 amino acids long. Germline V lookup: CDR1 SGHAT, CDR2 FQNNGV. CDR3 bases: TGTGCCAGCAGCTTAGCAGGCGGGACAGGGGTCTTC. Translation gives CASSLAGGTGVF.

V usage is TRBV28 and J usage is TRBJ1-6; 7 positions agree with TRBD1. The CDR3 loop spans 17 amino acids. With 6 bases clipped from V and 6 bases from J, the junction kept 14 bases outside the gene matches. CDR1 and CDR2 from the germline V gene are MDHEN and SYDVKM. CDR3 loop: CASSPGTAPGRNSPLHF. CDR3 coding DNA: TGTGCCAGCAGCCCCGGGACAGCTCCGGGACGTAATTCACCCCTCCACTTT.

On this clone: The sample contains more than one DNA sequence encoding this CDR3. In DNA form, the CDR3 reads TGTGCCAGCAGCTTATCCGGGGGGAGCACAGATACGCAGTATTTT. It specifies CASSLSGGSTDTQYF. This rearrangement joins TRBV7-3 to TRBJ2-3; 7 bases are a match to TRBD2. Germline V gene sequence: CDR1 SGHTA, CDR2 FQGTGA. Unmatched junction bases numbered 2, after V lost 2 bases and J lost 0 bases. The CDR3 consists of 15 residues.

This clone was picked up one time. The chain links TRBV10-3 to TRBJ1-1; D call uncertain. The CDR3 sequence is 13 residues long. V lost 3 bases and J lost 8, with 13 bases in between. The germline V gene has CDR1 ENHRY and CDR2 SYGVKD. This CDR3 is CAISDREAGEAFF. DNA for the CDR3: TGTGCCATCAGTGACCGGGAGGCCGGAGAAGCTTTCTTT.

V and J are TRBV6-5 and TRBJ1-6; 7 bases line up with TRBD1. Germline CDR1 and CDR2: MNHEY and SVGAGI. This CDR3 comprises 15 residues. Unmatched junction bases numbered 13, after V lost 7 bases and J lost 10 bases. CDR3 residues: CASKLQGWTLSPLHF. DNA of the CDR3: TGTGCCAGCAAACTACAGGGGTGGACTCTCTCACCCCTCCACTTT.